Included here is one T cell receptor (beta chain) sequence, with context. The antigen it recognizes is unknown. The input lacks base qualities; no much larger clone sits a single base away. Whole blood was collected in K2EDTA tubes by collaborating institutions according to the institutions' own protocols. Collaborator samples were shipped for TCRbeta analysis as frozen whole blood, isolated PBMCs, or DNA extracted from either sample type. The data were taken from a study of blood T cell repertoires in COVID-19 (TCRdb year 2020). Broadly, across the study: Samples covering the acute and convalescent phases of COVID-19 were provided by collaborators in the United States, Italy and Spain. The samples were drawn from two sources: the first 160 participants of the ongoing ImmuneRACE study, and 1,254 subjects contributed by 6 global collaborators. HLA class I and class II types, where available, came from metadata supplied by the sample provider rather than from assay-based typing. A freely available public database, intended as a resource for researchers studying the immune response to SARS-CoV-2, is where the repertoires were released. Nearly every sample came with metadata listing a de-identified subject ID, COVID-19 status, age in years and sex. The prospective study material was composed of cDNA or gDNA derived from T cells, B-cell-depleted T cells, or PBMCs. Deeply sampled blood TCRbeta repertoires from subjects exposed to, actively infected with, or recovered from COVID-19 were included in the dataset.

On the study overall, not on this receptor specifically: The quantity of clinical and demographic metadata differed by source and by participant and was supplied without curation.

The CDR3 starts with the cysteine, ends with the phenylalanine, and has 15 residues. CDR3 DNA is the only sequence kept; it has 45 bases, read in frame from the first base. V loses 6 bases at its end and J loses 7 bases; junction bases beyond the gene matches: 11. Per the germline V gene, KGHSH is the CDR1 and LQKENI is the CDR2. TCRbeta CDR3 regions were amplified from genomic DNA using the immunoSEQ Assay, a bias-controlled multiplex PCR. Processing in the source paper ran as follows. The number of nucleated cells in each sample was estimated from the amplification of reference gene primers within the assay. To quantify the absolute abundance of each unique TCRbeta CDR3 rearrangement, sequence reads were collapsed and filtered. For each sample, productive Simpson clonality was calculated as the square root of Simpson's diversity index over productive rearrangements. TCRdb's version of the immuneACCESS table is confined to in-frame rearrangements and falls short of the full clone set. An unresolved V gene accounts for under half of the shortfall where checked; the remainder is of unknown origin. That table is the source of V, J and clone size, and D and trimming were worked out from the DNA. The sample has some 30,000 clones on record, approximately 84% of them singletons. Of the sample, roughly a tenth is held by the ten largest clones.

This clonotype originated in an elderly man with active COVID-19. Material for sequencing was peripheral blood. The chain joins TRBV18 to TRBJ1-4, with 7 middle bases fitting TRBD1. The CDR3 protein: CASSPTGTGGEKLFF. The DNA sequence is given as TGTGCCAGCTCGCCGACAGGGACTGGGGGTGAAAAACTGTTTTTT.